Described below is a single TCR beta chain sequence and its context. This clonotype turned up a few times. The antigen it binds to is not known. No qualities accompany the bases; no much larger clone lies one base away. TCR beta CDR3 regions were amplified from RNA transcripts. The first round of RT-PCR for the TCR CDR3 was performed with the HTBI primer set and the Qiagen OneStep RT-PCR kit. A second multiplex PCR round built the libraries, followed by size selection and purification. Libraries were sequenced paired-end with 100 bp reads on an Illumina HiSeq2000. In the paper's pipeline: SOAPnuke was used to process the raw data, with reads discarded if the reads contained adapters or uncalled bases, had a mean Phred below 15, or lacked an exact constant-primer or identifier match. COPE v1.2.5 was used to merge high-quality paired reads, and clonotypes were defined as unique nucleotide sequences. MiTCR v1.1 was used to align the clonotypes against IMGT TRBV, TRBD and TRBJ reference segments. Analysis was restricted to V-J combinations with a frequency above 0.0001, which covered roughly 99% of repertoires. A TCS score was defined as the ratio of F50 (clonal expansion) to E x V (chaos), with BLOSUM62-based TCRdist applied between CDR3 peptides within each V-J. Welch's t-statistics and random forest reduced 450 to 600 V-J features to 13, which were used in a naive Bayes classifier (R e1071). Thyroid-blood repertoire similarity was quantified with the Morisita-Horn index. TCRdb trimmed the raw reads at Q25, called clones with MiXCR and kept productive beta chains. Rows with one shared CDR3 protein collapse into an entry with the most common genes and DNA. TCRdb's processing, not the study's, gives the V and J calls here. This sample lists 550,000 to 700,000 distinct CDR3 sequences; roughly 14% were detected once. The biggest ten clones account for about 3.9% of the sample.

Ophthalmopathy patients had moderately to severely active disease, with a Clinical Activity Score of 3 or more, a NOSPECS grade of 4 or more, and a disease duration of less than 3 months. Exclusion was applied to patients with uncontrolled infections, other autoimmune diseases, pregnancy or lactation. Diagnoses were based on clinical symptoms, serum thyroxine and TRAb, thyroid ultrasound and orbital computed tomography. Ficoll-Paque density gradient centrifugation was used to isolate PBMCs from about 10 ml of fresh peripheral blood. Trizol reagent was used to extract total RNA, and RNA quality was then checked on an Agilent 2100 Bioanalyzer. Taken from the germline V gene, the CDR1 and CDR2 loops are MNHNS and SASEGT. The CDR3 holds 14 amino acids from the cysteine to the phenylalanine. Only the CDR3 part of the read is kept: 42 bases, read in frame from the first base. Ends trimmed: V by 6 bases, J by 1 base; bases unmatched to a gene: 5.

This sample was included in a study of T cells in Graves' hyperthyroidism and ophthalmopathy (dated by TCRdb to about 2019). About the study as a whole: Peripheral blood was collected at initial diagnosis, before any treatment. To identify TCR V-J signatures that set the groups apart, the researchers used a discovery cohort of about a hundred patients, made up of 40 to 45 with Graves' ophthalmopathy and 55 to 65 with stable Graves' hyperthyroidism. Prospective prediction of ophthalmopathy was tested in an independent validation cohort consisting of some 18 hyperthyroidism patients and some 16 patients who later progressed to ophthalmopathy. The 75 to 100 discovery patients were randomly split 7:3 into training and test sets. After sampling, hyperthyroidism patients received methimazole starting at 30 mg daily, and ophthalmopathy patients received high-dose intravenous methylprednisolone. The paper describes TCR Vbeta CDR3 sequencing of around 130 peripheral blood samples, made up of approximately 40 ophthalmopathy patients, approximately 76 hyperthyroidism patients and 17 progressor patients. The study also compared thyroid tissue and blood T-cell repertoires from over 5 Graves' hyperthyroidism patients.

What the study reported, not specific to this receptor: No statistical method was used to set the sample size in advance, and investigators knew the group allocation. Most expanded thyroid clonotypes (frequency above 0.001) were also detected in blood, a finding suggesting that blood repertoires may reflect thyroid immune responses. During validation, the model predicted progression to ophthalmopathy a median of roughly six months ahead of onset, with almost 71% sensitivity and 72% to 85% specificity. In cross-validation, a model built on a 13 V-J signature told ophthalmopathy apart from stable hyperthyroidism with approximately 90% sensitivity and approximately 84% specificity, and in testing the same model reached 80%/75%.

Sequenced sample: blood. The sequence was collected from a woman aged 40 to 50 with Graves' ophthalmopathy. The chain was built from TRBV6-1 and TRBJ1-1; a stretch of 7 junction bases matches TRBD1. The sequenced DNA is TGTGCCAGCAGCCGGGACAGTTGGAACACTGAAGCTTTCTTT. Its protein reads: CASSRDSWNTEAFF.